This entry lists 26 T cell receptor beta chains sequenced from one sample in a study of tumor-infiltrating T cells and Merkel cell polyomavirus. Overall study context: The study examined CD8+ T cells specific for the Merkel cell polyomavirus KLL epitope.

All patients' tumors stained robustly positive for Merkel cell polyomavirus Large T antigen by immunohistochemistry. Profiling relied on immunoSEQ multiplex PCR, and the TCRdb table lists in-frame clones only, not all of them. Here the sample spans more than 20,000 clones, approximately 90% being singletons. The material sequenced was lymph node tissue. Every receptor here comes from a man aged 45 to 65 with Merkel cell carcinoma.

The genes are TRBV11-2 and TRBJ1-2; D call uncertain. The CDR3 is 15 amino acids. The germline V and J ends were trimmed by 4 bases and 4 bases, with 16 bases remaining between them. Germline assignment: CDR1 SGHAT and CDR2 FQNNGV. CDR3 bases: TGTGCCAGCAGCTCAAGCCCCGGGTCCTCCTATGGCTACACCTTC. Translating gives CASSSSPGSSYGYTF.

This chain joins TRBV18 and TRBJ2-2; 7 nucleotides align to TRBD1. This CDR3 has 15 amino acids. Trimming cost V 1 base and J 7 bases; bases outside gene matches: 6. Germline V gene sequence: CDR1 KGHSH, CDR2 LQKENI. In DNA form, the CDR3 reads TGTGCCAGCTCACCACAACAGGGGTACAGCGGGGAGCTGTTTTTT. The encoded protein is CASSPQQGYSGELFF.

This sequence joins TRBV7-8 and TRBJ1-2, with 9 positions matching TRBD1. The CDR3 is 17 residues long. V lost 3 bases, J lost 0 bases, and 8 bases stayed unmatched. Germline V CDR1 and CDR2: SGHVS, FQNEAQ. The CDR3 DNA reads TGTGCCAGCAGCTTGCGATCCGGGACAGGGTCTAACTATGGCTACACCTTC. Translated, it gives CASSLRSGTGSNYGYTF.

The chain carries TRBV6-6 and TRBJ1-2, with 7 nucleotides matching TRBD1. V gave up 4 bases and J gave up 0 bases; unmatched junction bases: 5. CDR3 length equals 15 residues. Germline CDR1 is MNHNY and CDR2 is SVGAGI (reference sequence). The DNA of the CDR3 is TGTGCCAGCAGTTCCCTACAGGGGACTAACTATGGCTACACCTTC. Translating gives CASSSLQGTNYGYTF.

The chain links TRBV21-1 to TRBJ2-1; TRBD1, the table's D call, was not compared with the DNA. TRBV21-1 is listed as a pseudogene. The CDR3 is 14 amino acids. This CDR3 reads CAGRRTKTDDEQFF. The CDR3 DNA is TGTGCCGGCAGGAGGACCAAGACAGACGATGAGCAGTTCTTC.

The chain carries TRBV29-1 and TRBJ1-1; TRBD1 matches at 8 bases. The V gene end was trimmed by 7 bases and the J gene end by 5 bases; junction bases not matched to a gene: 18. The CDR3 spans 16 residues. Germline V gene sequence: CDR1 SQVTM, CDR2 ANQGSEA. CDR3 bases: TGCAGCGCAATTACGACCCGACAGGGGACGGGGACTGAAGCTTTCTTT. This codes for CSAITTRQGTGTEAFF.

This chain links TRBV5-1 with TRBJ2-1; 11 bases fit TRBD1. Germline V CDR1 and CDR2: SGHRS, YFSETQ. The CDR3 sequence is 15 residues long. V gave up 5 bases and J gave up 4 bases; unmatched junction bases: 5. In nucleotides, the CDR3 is TGCGCCAGCAGAAATGGACAGGGGGCGTACAATGAGCAGTTCTTC. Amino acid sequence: CASRNGQGAYNEQFF.

CDR3 in amino acids: CASSWRTRSTNEQFF. CDR3 nucleotides: TGTGCCAGCAGCTGGAGGACTAGATCAACCAATGAGCAGTTCTTC. V usage is TRBV7-8 and J usage is TRBJ2-1, with 7 nucleotides matching TRBD2. Germline CDR1 is SGHVS and CDR2 is FQNEAQ. J gave up 6 bases and V 4 bases, and 9 bases lay outside the gene matches. The CDR3 extends over 15 amino acids. Full variable domain (remainder filled in from reference TRBV7-8 and TRBJ2-1): GAGVSQSPRYKVAKRGQDVALRCDPISGHVSLFWYQQALGQGPEFLTYFQNEAQLDKSGLPSDRFFAERPEGSVSTLKIQRTQQEDSAVYLCASSWRTRSTNEQFFGPGTRLTVL.

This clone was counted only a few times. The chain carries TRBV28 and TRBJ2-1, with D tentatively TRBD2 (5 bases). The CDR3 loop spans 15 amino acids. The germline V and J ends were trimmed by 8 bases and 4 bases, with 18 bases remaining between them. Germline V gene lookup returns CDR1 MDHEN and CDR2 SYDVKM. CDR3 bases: TGTGCCAGCTGCGCGGACTGGGAGTCATACAATGAGCAGTTCTTC. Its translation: CASCADWESYNEQFF.

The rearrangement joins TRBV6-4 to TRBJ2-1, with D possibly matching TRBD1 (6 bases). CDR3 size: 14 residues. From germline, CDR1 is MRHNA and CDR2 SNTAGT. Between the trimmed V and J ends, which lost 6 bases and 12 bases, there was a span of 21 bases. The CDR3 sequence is CASSASGDLKGQFF. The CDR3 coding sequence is TGTGCCAGCAGCGCCTCAGGGGACCTCAAAGGGCAGTTCTTC.

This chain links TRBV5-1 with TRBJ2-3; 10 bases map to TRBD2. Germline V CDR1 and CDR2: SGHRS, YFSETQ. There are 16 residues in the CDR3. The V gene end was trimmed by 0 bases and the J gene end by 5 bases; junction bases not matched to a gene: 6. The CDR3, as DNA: TGCGCCAGCAGCTTGGGTGCTAGCGGGAGTGTAGATACGCAGTATTTT. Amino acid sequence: CASSLGASGSVDTQYF.

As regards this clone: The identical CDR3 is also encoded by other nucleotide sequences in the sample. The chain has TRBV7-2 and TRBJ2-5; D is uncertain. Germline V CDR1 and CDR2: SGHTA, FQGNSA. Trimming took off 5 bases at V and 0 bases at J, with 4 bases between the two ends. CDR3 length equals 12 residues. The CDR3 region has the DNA TGTGCCAGCAGCCTTTACCAAGAGACCCAGTACTTC. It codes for CASSLYQETQYF.

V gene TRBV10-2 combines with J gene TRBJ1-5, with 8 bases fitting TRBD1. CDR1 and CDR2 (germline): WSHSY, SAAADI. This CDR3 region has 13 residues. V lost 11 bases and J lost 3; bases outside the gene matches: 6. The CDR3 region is CASQDRDNQPQHF. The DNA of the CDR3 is TGCGCCTCACAGGACAGGGACAATCAGCCCCAGCATTTT.

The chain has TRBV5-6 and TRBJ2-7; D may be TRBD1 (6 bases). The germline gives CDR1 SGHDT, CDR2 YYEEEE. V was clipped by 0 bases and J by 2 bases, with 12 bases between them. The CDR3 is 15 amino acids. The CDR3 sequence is CASSLDSGQAYEQYF. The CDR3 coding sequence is TGTGCCAGCAGCTTGGATTCGGGACAAGCCTACGAGCAGTACTTC. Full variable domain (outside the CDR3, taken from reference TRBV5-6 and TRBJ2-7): DAGVTQSPTHLIKTRGQQVTLRCSPKSGHDTVSWYQQALGQGPQFIFQYYEEEERQRGNFPDRFSGHQFPNYSSELNVNALLLGDSALYLCASSLDSGQAYEQYFGPGTRLTVT.

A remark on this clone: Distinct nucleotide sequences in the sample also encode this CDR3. CDR3 nucleotide sequence: TGTGCCAGCAGTGAAGGGCAGGGGGCTCGGTACGAGCAGTACTTC. Protein sequence: CASSEGQGARYEQYF. The chain combines TRBV2 with TRBJ2-7; TRBD1 agrees at 8 bases. The CDR3 has 15 residues. V gave up 1 base and J gave up 4 bases; unmatched junction bases: 6. Germline CDR1 is SNHLY and CDR2 is FYNNEI.

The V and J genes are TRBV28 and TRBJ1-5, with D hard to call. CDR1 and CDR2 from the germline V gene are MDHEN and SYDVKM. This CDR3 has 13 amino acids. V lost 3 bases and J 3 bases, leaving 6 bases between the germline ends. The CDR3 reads CASSLSNNQPQHF. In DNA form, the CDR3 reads TGTGCCAGCAGTTTGAGTAACAATCAGCCCCAGCATTTT.

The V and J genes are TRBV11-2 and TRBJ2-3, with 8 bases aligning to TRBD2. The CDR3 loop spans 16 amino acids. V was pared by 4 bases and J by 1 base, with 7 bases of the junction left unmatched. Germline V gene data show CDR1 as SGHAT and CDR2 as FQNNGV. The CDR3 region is CASSSLGGGGTDTQYF. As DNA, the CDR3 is TGTGCCAGCAGCTCTCTCGGGGGGGGCGGCACAGATACGCAGTATTTT.

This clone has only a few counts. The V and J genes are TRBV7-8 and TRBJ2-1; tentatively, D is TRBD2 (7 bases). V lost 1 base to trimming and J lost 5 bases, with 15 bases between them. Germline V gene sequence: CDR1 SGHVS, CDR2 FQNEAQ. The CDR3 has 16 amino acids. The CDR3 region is CASSLVMGGAHNEQFF. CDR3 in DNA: TGTGCCAGCAGCTTAGTTATGGGGGGGGCCCACAATGAGCAGTTCTTC.

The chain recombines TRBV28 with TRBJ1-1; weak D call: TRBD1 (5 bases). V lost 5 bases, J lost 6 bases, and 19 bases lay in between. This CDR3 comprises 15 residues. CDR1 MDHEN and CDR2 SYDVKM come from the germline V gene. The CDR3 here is CASSPPGRERAEAFF. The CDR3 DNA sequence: TGTGCCAGCAGTCCTCCGGGACGGGAGAGAGCTGAAGCTTTCTTT.

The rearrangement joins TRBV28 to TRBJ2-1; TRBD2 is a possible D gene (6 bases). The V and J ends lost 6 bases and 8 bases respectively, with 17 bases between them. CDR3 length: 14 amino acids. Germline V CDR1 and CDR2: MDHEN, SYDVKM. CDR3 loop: CASSGAGSIYEQFF. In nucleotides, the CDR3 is TGTGCCAGCAGCGGGGCGGGAAGTATTTATGAGCAGTTCTTC.

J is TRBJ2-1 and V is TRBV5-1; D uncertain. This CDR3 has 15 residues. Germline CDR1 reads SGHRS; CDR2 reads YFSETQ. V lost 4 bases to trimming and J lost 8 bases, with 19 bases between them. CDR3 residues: CASSTDPFGFYEQFF. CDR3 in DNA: TGCGCCAGCAGCACCGACCCCTTCGGGTTCTATGAGCAGTTCTTC.

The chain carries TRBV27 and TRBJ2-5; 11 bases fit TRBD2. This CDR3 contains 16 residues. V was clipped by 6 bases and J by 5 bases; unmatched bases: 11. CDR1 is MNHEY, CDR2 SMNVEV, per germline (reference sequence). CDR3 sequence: CASSYLTSGRRETQYF. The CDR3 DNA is TGTGCCAGCAGCTACCTAACTAGCGGGAGACGGGAGACCCAGTACTTC.

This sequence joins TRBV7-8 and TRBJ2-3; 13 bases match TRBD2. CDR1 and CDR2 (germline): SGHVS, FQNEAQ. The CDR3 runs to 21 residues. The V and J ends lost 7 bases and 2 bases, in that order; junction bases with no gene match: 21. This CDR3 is CASTMPRTSGRAGSTTDTQYF. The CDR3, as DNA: TGTGCCAGCACGATGCCGCGGACTAGCGGGAGAGCGGGGTCAACCACAGATACGCAGTATTTT.

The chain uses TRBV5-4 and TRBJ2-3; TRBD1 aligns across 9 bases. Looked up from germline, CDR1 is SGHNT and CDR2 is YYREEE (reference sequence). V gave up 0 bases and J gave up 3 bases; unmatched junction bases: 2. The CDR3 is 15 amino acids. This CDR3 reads CASSLVTGGTDTQYF. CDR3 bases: TGTGCCAGCAGCTTGGTGACAGGGGGGACAGATACGCAGTATTTT. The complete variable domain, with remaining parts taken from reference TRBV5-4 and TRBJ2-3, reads ETGVTQSPTHLIKTRGQQVTLRCSSQSGHNTVSWYQQALGQGPQFIFQYYREEENGRGNFPPRFSGLQFPNYSSELNVNALELDDSALYLCASSLVTGGTDTQYFGPGTRLTVL.

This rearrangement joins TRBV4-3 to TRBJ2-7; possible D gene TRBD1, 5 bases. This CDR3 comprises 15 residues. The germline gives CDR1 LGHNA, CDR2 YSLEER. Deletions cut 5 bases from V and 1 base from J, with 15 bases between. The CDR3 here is CASSSISGLSYEQYF. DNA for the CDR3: TGCGCCAGCAGCTCCATCTCAGGGTTATCCTACGAGCAGTACTTC.

The CDR3 DNA reads TGTGCCAGCAGAACCGCCCGGGAATTAAATCAGCCCCAGCATTTT. Translated, it gives CASRTARELNQPQHF. The chain combines TRBV28 with TRBJ1-5; D is unresolved. The CDR3 runs to 15 residues. Germline CDR1 MDHEN, CDR2 SYDVKM. The V gene lost 6 bases and the J gene lost 4 bases, with 16 bases spanning the gap.